The rows below give T cell receptor beta chains drawn from one sample of a study of Graves' ophthalmopathy and Graves' hyperthyroidism. Via MiXCR, TCRdb re-called the multiplex PCR reads, giving one row per CDR3 protein. The data show a few hundred thousand distinct CDR3 sequences, under 25% seen once. Material for sequencing was peripheral blood. The receptors shown here come from a woman under 30 with stable Graves' hyperthyroidism. Both conserved end residues are part of each CDR3. The D gene is left open where the match is weak. Expanded clones are given a class, and other clones once, few, many or no size at all.

J: TRBJ2-7
length: 13
V: TRBV11-2
D: NA
size: many
CDR3: CASSWDTTYEQYF
DNA: TGTGCCAGCAGCTGGGACACCACCTACGAGCAGTACTTC

J: TRBJ2-7
length: 15
V: TRBV6-5
D: TRBD1
size: few
CDR3: CASSYRDRVSDEQYF
DNA: TGTGCCAGCAGTTACCGGGACAGGGTGTCCGACGAGCAGTACTTC

J: TRBJ1-5
length: 14
V: TRBV20-1
D: NA
size: few
CDR3: CSASPQAPSQPQHF
DNA: TGCAGTGCTAGCCCGCAGGCACCGAGTCAGCCCCAGCATTTT

J: TRBJ2-2
length: 17
V: TRBV11-1
D: TRBD2
size: few
CDR3: CASSLGTSGANTGELFF
DNA: TGTGCCAGCAGCTTAGGGACTAGCGGAGCGAACACCGGGGAGCTGTTTTTT

J: TRBJ1-6
length: 15
V: TRBV2
D: TRBD1
size: NA
CDR3: CASIDPKARGVPLHF
DNA: TGTGCCAGCATAGACCCAAAGGCCAGGGGGGTGCCCCTCCACTTT

J: TRBJ2-2
length: 15
V: TRBV6-5
D: NA
size: many
CDR3: CASRFLEVGTGELFF
DNA: TGTGCCAGCAGATTCCTAGAGGTTGGCACCGGGGAGCTGTTTTTT

J: TRBJ1-5
length: 16
V: TRBV27
D: NA
size: NA
CDR3: CASSPLFWGSNQPQHF
DNA: TGTGCCAGCAGTCCCTTATTCTGGGGGAGCAATCAGCCCCAGCATTTT

J: TRBJ2-7
length: 14
V: TRBV6-1
D: NA
size: NA
CDR3: CASSEGPSSYEQYF
DNA: TGTGCCAGCAGTGAGGGGCCATCCTCCTACGAGCAGTACTTC

J: TRBJ1-1
length: 15
V: TRBV20-1
D: TRBD1
size: many
CDR3: CSASSGTGVTTEAFF
DNA: TGCAGTGCTAGTTCCGGGACAGGGGTCACCACTGAAGCTTTCTTT

J: TRBJ2-7
length: 12
V: TRBV5-1
D: NA
size: many
CDR3: CASSLGTYEQYF
DNA: TGCGCCAGCAGCTTGGGTACCTACGAGCAGTACTTC

J: TRBJ2-7
length: 11
V: TRBV6-5
D: NA
size: NA
CDR3: CASSYETAQYF
DNA: TGTGCCAGCAGTTACGAGACGGCACAGTACTTC

J: TRBJ2-5
length: 12
V: TRBV20-1
D: NA
size: NA
CDR3: CSAVRYQETQYF
DNA: TGCAGTGCTGTCAGATACCAAGAGACCCAGTACTTC

J: TRBJ2-7
length: 15
V: TRBV29-1
D: NA
size: NA
CDR3: CSVEDEGLSSYEQYF
DNA: TGCAGCGTTGAAGATGAAGGACTGAGCTCCTACGAGCAGTACTTC

J: TRBJ2-5
length: 13
V: TRBV2
D: NA
size: many
CDR3: CASRALGVETQYF
DNA: TGTGCCAGCAGAGCCTTAGGCGTAGAGACCCAGTACTTC

J: TRBJ1-2
length: 12
V: TRBV5-1
D: NA
size: few
CDR3: CASSLETDGYTF
DNA: TGCGCCAGCAGCTTGGAGACCGACGGCTACACCTTC

J: TRBJ2-7
length: 14
V: TRBV12-3/TRBV12-4
D: TRBD1
size: many
CDR3: CASSSRQGAGEQYF
DNA: TGTGCCAGCAGTTCCAGACAGGGGGCGGGCGAGCAGTACTTC

J: TRBJ1-1
length: 17
V: TRBV12-3/TRBV12-4
D: NA
size: many
CDR3: CASSPSQGQRMNTEAFF
DNA: TGTGCCAGCAGTCCTAGTCAGGGGCAGAGGATGAACACTGAAGCTTTCTTT